Listed here are 29 T cell receptor beta chains from one sample, sequenced in a study of blood T cell repertoires in COVID-19. Profiled with immunoSEQ multiplex PCR; TCRdb holds only in-frame clones, not every one. The sample lists 98,000 or so clones; over 75% were seen once. Sequenced sample: peripheral blood. The receptors were sampled from a human donor in a cohort sampled during active COVID-19.

This rearrangement joins TRBV10-2 to TRBJ2-3, with 8 positions matching TRBD1. The CDR3 runs to 15 residues. Germline CDR1 is WSHSY and CDR2 is SAAADI. Trimming cost V 4 bases and J 9 bases; bases outside gene matches: 12. This chain's CDR3 is CASSVAGGGTGTQYF. The DNA of the CDR3 is TGCGCCAGCAGTGTTGCAGGGGGCGGCACGGGGACGCAGTATTTT.

V is TRBV5-1 and J is TRBJ1-2; TRBD1 is a possible D gene (6 bases). CDR3 length: 13 residues. Germline-derived CDR1 and CDR2 are SGHRS and YFSETQ. V shed 4 bases and J shed 8 bases, with 15 bases lying between them. The CDR3 DNA is TGCGCCAGCAGCCCACAACAGGGTTACGGCTACACCTTC. This gives the protein CASSPQQGYGYTF.

With regard to this clone: The junction does not match germline at one end; this may be a read error. V usage is TRBV6-6 and J usage is TRBJ1-5, with D possibly matching TRBD1 (5 bases). The CDR3 consists of 14 residues. CDR1 and CDR2 from the germline V gene are MNHNY and SVGAGI (reference sequence). The CDR3 loop reads CASSYSTGESPSNF. As DNA, the CDR3 is TGTGCCAGCAGTTACTCGACGGGGGAGAGCCCTTCGAATTTT.

The rearrangement uses TRBV6-5 and TRBJ1-2; no definite D call. Trimming removed 4 bases from V and 4 bases from J, with 7 bases in between. Germline CDR1 is MNHEY and CDR2 is SVGAGI. This CDR3 is 12 amino acids long. DNA of the CDR3: TGTGCCAGCAGTTTAGGGAGCTATGGCTACACCTTC. This sequence encodes CASSLGSYGYTF.

J is TRBJ1-2 and V is TRBV3-1 (or the pseudogene TRBV3-2); D remains ambiguous. CDR3 length equals 12 residues. In germline, CDR1 is LGHDT, CDR2 YNNKEL (reference sequence). Deletions cut 0 bases from V and 4 bases from J, with 3 bases between. CDR3: CASSQDSYGYTF. The CDR3 nucleotides are TGTGCCAGCAGCCAAGACAGCTATGGCTACACCTTC.

This clone was recorded once. CDR3 amino acids: CASSQESSGRAGFGEQFF. The CDR3 nucleotides read TGCGCCAGCAGCCAAGAGAGTAGCGGGAGGGCGGGGTTCGGTGAGCAGTTCTTC. The chain combines TRBV4-1 with TRBJ2-1; 11 positions agree with TRBD2. Germline V gene sequence: CDR1 MGHRA, CDR2 YSYEKL. V dropped 0 bases and J dropped 9; count of bases not matched to a gene: 13. The CDR3 spans 18 residues.

The rearrangement joins TRBV5-1 to TRBJ2-1; 8 bases fit TRBD2. V lost 4 bases to trimming and J lost 14 bases; unmatched junction nucleotides: 5. Looked up from germline, CDR1 is SGHRS and CDR2 is YFSETQ. This CDR3 has 11 amino acids. The chain's CDR3 is CASSAGTREFF. The CDR3 region has the DNA TGCGCCAGCAGCGCCGGGACTAGGGAGTTCTTC.

V usage is TRBV28 and J usage is TRBJ2-7; tentative D call: TRBD2 (6 bases). The CDR3 length is 13 residues. V was cut by 6 bases and J by 7 bases, with 16 bases left in between. Germline V lookup: CDR1 MDHEN, CDR2 SYDVKM. CDR3 in DNA: TGTGCCAGCAGCTCAGGACTACATCGAGAGCAGTACTTC. Amino acids: CASSSGLHREQYF.

This clone was seen just once. This rearrangement joins TRBV3-1 (or the pseudogene TRBV3-2) to TRBJ2-7, with D perhaps TRBD2 (5 bases). This CDR3 is 15 amino acids long. Trimming took off 0 bases at V and 6 bases at J, with 15 bases between the two ends. Germline loops: CDR1 LGHDT, CDR2 YNNKEL (reference sequence). The CDR3 sequence is CASSQEGLRLVEQYF. The CDR3 coding sequence is TGTGCCAGCAGCCAAGAAGGACTTCGACTTGTCGAGCAGTACTTC.

This sequence joins TRBV11-2 and TRBJ1-2; D may be TRBD1 (5 bases). Germline V gene data show CDR1 as SGHAT and CDR2 as FQNNGV. The CDR3 spans 16 residues. V was clipped by 0 bases and J by 6 bases, with 17 bases between them. In DNA form, the CDR3 reads TGTGCCAGCAGCTTAGATCAGCAGGGAGGGAGGGATGGCTACACCTTC. Protein: CASSLDQQGGRDGYTF.

The chain joins TRBV28 to TRBJ1-5, with D maybe TRBD1 (5 bases). There are 15 residues in the CDR3. With 8 bases removed from V and 3 bases from J, the gap between germline ends came to 17 bases. The germline CDR1 and CDR2 sequences are MDHEN and SYDVKM. In nucleotides, the CDR3 is TGTGCCAGCCACTCCAACCAGGGAATCAATCAGCCCCAGCATTTT. Amino acids: CASHSNQGINQPQHF.

The V call is TRBV5-1, the J call TRBJ1-3; no definite D call. V shed 0 bases and J shed 3 bases, with 7 bases lying between them. The CDR3 length is 14 residues. CDR1 SGHRS and CDR2 YFSETQ come from the germline V gene. This CDR3 reads CASSLEDSGNTIYF. The CDR3 DNA follows: TGCGCCAGCAGCTTGGAAGATAGTGGAAACACCATATATTTT.

This chain joins TRBV9 and TRBJ2-7; 11 nucleotides line up with TRBD2. The CDR3 is 17 residues long. The germline V gene encodes CDR1 SGDLS and CDR2 YYNGEE. V dropped 1 base and J dropped 6; count of bases not matched to a gene: 12. The DNA of the CDR3 is TGTGCCAGCAGCGTAAGTGTAGTAGCGGGAGGGCCGGTCGAGCAGTACTTC. It is translated as CASSVSVVAGGPVEQYF.

The rearrangement links TRBV5-6 to TRBJ2-6; 9 bases map to TRBD1. Germline V gene sequence: CDR1 SGHDT, CDR2 YYEEEE. The CDR3 length is 15 residues. Trimming took 5 bases from V and 2 from J; bases not matched to a gene: 2. CDR3 protein: CASRRTGAGANVLTF. DNA of the CDR3: TGTGCCAGCAGGCGGACAGGGGCTGGGGCCAACGTCCTGACTTTC.

The chain has TRBV28 and TRBJ2-1; D may be TRBD2 (7 bases). The CDR3 is made up of 16 amino acids. Germline V gene sequence: CDR1 MDHEN, CDR2 SYDVKM. Trimming pared 5 bases from V and 6 bases from J, leaving 20 bases between. The CDR3 DNA is TGTGCCAGCAGTCCCTTTCTTGGGGGGGGCCCCAATGAGCAGTTCTTC. It yields the protein CASSPFLGGGPNEQFF.

This chain uses TRBV19 with TRBJ2-1; 9 bases map to TRBD2. V dropped 5 bases and J dropped 5; count of bases not matched to a gene: 4. Germline CDR1 is LNHDA and CDR2 is SQIVND (reference sequence). The CDR3 totals 14 residues. The CDR3 coding sequence is TGTGCCAGTAGTTATAGCGGGAGCCACAATGAGCAGTTCTTC. The encoded protein is CASSYSGSHNEQFF.

This sequence joins TRBV6-2 or TRBV6-3 and TRBJ1-1, with D uncertain. Germline CDR1 and CDR2: MNHEY and SVGEGT. This CDR3 has 16 residues. Trimming pared 3 bases from V and 0 bases from J, leaving 14 bases between. The CDR3 region is CASSYGQPSMNTEAFF. CDR3 nucleotide sequence: TGTGCCAGCAGTTATGGGCAGCCGTCGATGAACACTGAAGCTTTCTTT.

The CDR3 protein is CASSDGGSPGELFF. The DNA for the CDR3 is TGTGCCAGCAGTGATGGGGGGAGTCCCGGGGAGCTGTTTTTT. The chain employs TRBV2 and TRBJ2-2, with a possible D match to TRBD2 (6 bases). Per the germline V gene, CDR1 is SNHLY and CDR2 is FYNNEI. There are 14 residues in the CDR3. Trimming stripped 3 bases from V and 6 bases from J, with 11 bases between.

J is TRBJ1-2 and V is TRBV29-1; 7 bases map to TRBD1. Germline V gene lookup returns CDR1 SQVTM and CDR2 ANQGSEA. The CDR3 totals 14 residues. The J segment lost 7 bases and the V segment lost 1 base, leaving 9 bases of the junction unmatched. CDR3 sequence: CSVEGPGQLLGYTF. The CDR3, as DNA: TGCAGCGTTGAAGGACCGGGACAGTTACTTGGCTACACCTTC. The whole variable domain, remainder taken from reference TRBV29-1 and TRBJ1-2, is SAVISQKPSRDICQRGTSLTIQCQVDSQVTMMFWYRQQPGQSLTLIATANQGSEATYESGFVIDKFPISRPNLTFSTLTVSNMSPEDSSIYLCSVEGPGQLLGYTFGSGTRLTVV.

V and J are TRBV7-9 and TRBJ2-7; TRBD1 matches 9 bases. The CDR3 runs 14 residues. The germline CDR1 and CDR2 sequences are SEHNR and FQNEAQ (reference sequence). V lost 1 base and J lost 6; bases outside the gene matches: 4. CDR3 in DNA: TGTGCCAGCAGCTTAGGGACAGGGGCGGGCGAGCAGTACTTC. Amino acids: CASSLGTGAGEQYF.

The chain joins TRBV27 to TRBJ2-1, with D possibly TRBD2 on 6 matching bases. Germline V gene lookup returns CDR1 MNHEY and CDR2 SMNVEV (reference sequence). The CDR3 covers 17 residues. V was clipped by 3 bases and J by 8 bases, with 23 bases between them. In DNA form, the CDR3 reads TGTGCCAGCAGTTTTTCACCGGGACTCACGAGTAGAGATGAGCAGTTCTTC. It specifies CASSFSPGLTSRDEQFF.

The rearrangement links TRBV29-1 to TRBJ2-7, with D perhaps matching TRBD1 (5 bases). The CDR3 is made up of 12 amino acids. V was pared by 7 bases and J by 2 bases, with 12 bases between. The germline V gene has CDR1 SQVTM and CDR2 ANQGSEA. For the CDR3, the DNA is TGCAGCGCAACAGGCGACCCCTACGAGCAGTACTTC. This encodes CSATGDPYEQYF.

The V gene is TRBV9, the J gene TRBJ2-1; the D is unclear. The V end lost 0 bases, the J end lost 7 bases, and 14 bases lay between the germline ends. This CDR3 spans 15 amino acids. Germline V gene lookup returns CDR1 SGDLS and CDR2 YYNGEE. CDR3 DNA: TGTGCCAGCAGCGTAGATCGGGTGTCCGGGAATGAGCAGTTCTTC. Its translation is CASSVDRVSGNEQFF.

This chain uses TRBV4-1 with TRBJ1-1; TRBD1 might be the D (5 bases). Germline CDR1 is MGHRA and CDR2 is YSYEKL. This CDR3 has 15 amino acids. Trimming stripped 0 bases from V and 3 bases from J, with 11 bases between. CDR3 DNA: TGCGCCAGCAGCCAAGACAAGGGAGGGGACACTGAAGCTTTCTTT. It is translated as CASSQDKGGDTEAFF.

This sequence joins TRBV11-2 and TRBJ2-2; possibly TRBD1 for D (6 bases). From germline, CDR1 is SGHAT and CDR2 FQNNGV. The CDR3 spans 13 residues. The V gene lost 5 bases and the J gene lost 6 bases, with 10 bases spanning the gap. CDR3 sequence reads: CASSVPGAGELFF. The CDR3 nucleotides read TGTGCCAGCAGCGTCCCAGGGGCCGGGGAGCTGTTTTTT. Looking up the rest from reference TRBV11-2 and TRBJ2-2 gives the full variable domain: EAGVAQSPRYKIIEKRQSVAFWCNPISGHATLYWYQQILGQGPKLLIQFQNNGVVDDSQLPKDRFSAERLKGVDSTLKIQPAKLEDSAVYLCASSVPGAGELFFGEGSRLTVL.

The chain links TRBV28 to TRBJ2-3; 13 positions agree with TRBD2. The CDR3 extends over 17 amino acids. Germline CDR1 is MDHEN and CDR2 is SYDVKM. V was clipped by 6 bases and J by 1 base; unmatched bases: 7. CDR3 nucleotide sequence: TGTGCCAGCAGACCTCTAGGGACTAGCGGGGGCACAGATACGCAGTATTTT. It encodes CASRPLGTSGGTDTQYF.

The chain joins TRBV28 to TRBJ2-1; unclear D gene. V was trimmed by 5 bases and J by 0 bases, leaving 11 bases between them. Germline V CDR1 and CDR2: MDHEN, SYDVKM. This CDR3 has 15 amino acids. The CDR3 nucleotides read TGTGCCAGCAGTCTCCCCCCGGGCTCCTACAATGAGCAGTTCTTC. Its translation: CASSLPPGSYNEQFF. The full variable domain, its missing parts supplied by reference TRBV28 and TRBJ2-1, is DVKVTQSSRYLVKRTGEKVFLECVQDMDHENMFWYRQDPGLGLRLIYFSYDVKMKEKGDIPEGYSVSREKKERFSLILESASTNQTSMYLCASSLPPGSYNEQFFGPGTRLTVL.

V and J are TRBV7-3 and TRBJ2-2, with TRBD1 identical over 7 bases. Germline V gene data show CDR1 as SGHTA and CDR2 as FQGTGA. CDR3 length: 17 amino acids. V shed 2 bases, J shed 6 bases, and the junction held 12 bases outside the gene matches. CDR3: CASSLSPAGGSAGELFF. The CDR3 nucleotides read TGTGCCAGCAGCTTATCTCCAGCAGGGGGATCAGCCGGGGAGCTGTTTTTT.

This chain uses TRBV29-1 with TRBJ2-5; tentatively, D is TRBD2 (5 bases). The ends were cut back, 5 bases at V and 0 bases at J, with 16 bases in the middle. Germline CDR1 and CDR2: SQVTM and ANQGSEA. CDR3 length equals 15 residues. CDR3 region: CSVINRGSDQETQYF. DNA for the CDR3: TGCAGCGTTATCAACCGGGGATCGGACCAAGAGACCCAGTACTTC.